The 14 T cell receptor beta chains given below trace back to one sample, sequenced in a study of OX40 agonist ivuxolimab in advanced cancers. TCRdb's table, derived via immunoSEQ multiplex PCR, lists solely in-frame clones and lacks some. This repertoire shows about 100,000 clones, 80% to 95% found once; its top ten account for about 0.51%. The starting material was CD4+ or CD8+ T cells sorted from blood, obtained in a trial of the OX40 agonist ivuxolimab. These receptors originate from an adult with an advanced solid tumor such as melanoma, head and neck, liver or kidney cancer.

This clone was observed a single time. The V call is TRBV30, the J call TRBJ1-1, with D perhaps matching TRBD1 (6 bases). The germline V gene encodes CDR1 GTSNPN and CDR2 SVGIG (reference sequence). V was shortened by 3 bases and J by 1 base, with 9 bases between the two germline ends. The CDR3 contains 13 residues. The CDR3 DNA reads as TGTGCCTGGAGCGGACAGCCGAACACTGAAGCTTTCTTT. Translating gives CAWSGQPNTEAFF.

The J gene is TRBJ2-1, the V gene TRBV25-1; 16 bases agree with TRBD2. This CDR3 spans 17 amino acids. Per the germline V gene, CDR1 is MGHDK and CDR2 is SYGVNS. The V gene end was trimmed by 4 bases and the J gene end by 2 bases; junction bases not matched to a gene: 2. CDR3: CASSAGLAGGTYNEQFF. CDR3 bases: TGTGCCAGCAGTGCGGGACTAGCGGGAGGGACCTACAATGAGCAGTTCTTC.

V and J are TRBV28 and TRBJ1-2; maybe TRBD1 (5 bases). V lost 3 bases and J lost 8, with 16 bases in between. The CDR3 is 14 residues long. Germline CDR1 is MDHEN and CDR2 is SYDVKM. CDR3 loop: CASSFPAGSWGYTF. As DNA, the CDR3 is TGTGCCAGCAGTTTCCCCGCAGGGTCCTGGGGCTACACCTTC.

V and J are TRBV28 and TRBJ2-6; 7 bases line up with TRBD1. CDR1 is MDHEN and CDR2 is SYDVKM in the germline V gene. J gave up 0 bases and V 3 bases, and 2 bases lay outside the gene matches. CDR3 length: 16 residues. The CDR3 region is CASSLTGFSGANVLTF. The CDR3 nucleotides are TGTGCCAGCAGTTTGACAGGGTTCTCTGGGGCCAACGTCCTGACTTTC.

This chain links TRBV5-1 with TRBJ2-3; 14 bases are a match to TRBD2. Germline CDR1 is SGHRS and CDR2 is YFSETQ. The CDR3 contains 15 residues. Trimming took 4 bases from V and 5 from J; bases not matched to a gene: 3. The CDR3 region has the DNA TGCGCCAGCAGCAGGGGACTAGCGGGAGTAGATACGCAGTATTTT. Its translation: CASSRGLAGVDTQYF.

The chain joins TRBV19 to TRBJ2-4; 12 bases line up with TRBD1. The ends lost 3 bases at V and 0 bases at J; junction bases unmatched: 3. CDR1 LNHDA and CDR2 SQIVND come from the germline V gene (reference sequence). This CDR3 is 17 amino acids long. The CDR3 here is CASSIGTGGAAKNIQYF. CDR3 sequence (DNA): TGTGCCAGTAGTATTGGGACAGGGGGCGCAGCCAAAAACATTCAGTACTTC. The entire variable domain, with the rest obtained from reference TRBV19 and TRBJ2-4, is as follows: DGGITQSPKYLFRKEGQNVTLSCEQNLNHDAMYWYRQDPGQGLRLIYYSQIVNDFQKGDIAEGYSVSREKKESFPLTVTSAQKNPTAFYLCASSIGTGGAAKNIQYFGAGTRLSVL.

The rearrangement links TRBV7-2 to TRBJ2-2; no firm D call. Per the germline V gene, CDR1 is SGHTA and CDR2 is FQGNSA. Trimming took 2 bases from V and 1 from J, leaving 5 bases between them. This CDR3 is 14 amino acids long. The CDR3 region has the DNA TGTGCCAGCAGCTTATTCCAGAACACCGGGGAGCTGTTTTTT. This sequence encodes CASSLFQNTGELFF.

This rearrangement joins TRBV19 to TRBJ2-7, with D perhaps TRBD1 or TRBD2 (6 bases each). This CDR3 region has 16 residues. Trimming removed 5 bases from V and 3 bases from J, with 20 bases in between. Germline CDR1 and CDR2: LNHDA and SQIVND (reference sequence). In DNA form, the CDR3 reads TGTGCCAGTAGTTCCCAAGGGGGGCCGGATTACTACGAGCAGTACTTC. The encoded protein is CASSSQGGPDYYEQYF.

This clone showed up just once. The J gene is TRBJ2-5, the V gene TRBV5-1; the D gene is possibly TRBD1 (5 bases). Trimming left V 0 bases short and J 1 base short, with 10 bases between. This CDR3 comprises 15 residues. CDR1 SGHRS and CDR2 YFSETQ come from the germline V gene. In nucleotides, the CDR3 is TGCGCCAGCAGCTTGGGGCAGGGTCCCCAAGAGACCCAGTACTTC. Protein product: CASSLGQGPQETQYF.

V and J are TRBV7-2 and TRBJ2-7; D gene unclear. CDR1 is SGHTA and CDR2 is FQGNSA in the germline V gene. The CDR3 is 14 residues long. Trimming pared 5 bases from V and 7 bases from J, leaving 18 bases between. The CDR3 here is CASSHRAQGREQYF. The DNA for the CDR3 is TGTGCCAGCAGCCACCGGGCCCAAGGCAGGGAGCAGTACTTC.

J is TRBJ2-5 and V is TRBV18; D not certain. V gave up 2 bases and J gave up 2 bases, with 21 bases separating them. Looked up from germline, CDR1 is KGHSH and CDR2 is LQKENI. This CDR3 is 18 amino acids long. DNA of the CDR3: TGTGCCAGCTCACCAGGCCCATTACGAGGAATTAGACAAGAGACCCAGTACTTC. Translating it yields CASSPGPLRGIRQETQYF.

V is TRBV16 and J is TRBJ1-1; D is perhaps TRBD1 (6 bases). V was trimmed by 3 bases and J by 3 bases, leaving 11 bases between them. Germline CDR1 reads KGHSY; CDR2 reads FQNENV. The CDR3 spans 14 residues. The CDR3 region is CASSQSTGYTEAFF. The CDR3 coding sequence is TGTGCCAGCAGCCAGTCAACAGGGTACACTGAAGCTTTCTTT.

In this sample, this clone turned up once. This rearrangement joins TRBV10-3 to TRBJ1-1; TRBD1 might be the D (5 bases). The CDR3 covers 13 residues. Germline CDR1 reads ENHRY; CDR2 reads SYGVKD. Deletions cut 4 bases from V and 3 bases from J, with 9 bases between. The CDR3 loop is CAISGQGYTEAFF. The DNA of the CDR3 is TGTGCCATCAGTGGGCAGGGATACACTGAAGCTTTCTTT.

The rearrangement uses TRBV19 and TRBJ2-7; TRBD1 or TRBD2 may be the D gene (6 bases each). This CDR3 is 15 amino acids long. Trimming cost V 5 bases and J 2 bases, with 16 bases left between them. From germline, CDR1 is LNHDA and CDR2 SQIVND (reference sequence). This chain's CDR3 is CASSREGGRTYEQYF. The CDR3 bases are TGTGCCAGTAGTCGTGAGGGGGGCAGAACCTACGAGCAGTACTTC.